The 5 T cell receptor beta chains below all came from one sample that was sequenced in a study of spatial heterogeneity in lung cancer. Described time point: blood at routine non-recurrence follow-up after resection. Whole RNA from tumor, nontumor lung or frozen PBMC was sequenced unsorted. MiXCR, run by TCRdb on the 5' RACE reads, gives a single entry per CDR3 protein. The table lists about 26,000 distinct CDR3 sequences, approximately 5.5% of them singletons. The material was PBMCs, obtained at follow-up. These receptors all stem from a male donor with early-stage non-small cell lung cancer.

As DNA, the CDR3 is TGTGCCAGCAGTCCACAGGGCGACGGGACTGAAGCTTTCTTT. It codes for CASSPQGDGTEAFF. The chain joins TRBV7-2 to TRBJ1-1; possible D gene TRBD1, 6 bases. This CDR3 is 14 amino acids long. The germline V and J ends were trimmed by 6 bases and 5 bases, with 16 bases remaining between them. The germline gives CDR1 SGHTA, CDR2 FQGNSA.

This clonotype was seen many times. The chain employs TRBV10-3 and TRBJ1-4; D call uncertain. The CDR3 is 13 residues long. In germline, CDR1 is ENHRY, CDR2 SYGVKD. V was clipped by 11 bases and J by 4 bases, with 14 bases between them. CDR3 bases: TGTGCCTCACAACAGACGGTTAATGAAAAACTGTTTTTT. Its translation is CASQQTVNEKLFF.

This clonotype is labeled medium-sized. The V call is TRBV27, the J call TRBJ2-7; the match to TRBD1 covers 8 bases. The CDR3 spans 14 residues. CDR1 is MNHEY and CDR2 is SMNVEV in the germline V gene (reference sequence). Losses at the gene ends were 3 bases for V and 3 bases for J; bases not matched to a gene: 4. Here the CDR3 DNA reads TGTGCCAGCAGTTTCTACAGGGGGAACTACGAGCAGTACTTC. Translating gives CASSFYRGNYEQYF.

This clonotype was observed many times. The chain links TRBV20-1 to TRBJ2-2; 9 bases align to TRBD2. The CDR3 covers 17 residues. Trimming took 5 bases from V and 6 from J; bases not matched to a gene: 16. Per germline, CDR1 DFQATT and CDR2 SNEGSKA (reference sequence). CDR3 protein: CSAGKLLAGSRSGELFF. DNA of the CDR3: TGCAGTGCTGGAAAGTTGCTAGCGGGATCGAGGTCCGGGGAGCTGTTTTTT.

CDR3 loop: CASSQPGNEQFF. As DNA, the CDR3 is TGTGCCAGCAGTCAACCGGGCAATGAGCAGTTCTTC. The chain uses TRBV12-3 or TRBV12-4 and TRBJ2-1; D unclear. This CDR3 contains 12 residues. V lost 5 bases to trimming and J lost 6 bases, with 8 bases between them.